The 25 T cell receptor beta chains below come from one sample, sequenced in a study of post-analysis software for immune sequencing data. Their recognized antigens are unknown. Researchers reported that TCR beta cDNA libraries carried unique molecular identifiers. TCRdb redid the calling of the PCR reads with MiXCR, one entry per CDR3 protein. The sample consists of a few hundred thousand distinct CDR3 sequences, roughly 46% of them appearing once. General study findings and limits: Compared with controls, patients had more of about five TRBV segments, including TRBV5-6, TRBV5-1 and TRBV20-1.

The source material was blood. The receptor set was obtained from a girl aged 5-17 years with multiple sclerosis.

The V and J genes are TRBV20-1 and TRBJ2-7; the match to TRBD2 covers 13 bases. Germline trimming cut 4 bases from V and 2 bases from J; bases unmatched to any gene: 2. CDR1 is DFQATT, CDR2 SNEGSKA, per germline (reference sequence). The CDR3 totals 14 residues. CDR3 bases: TGCAGTGCTACAACTAGCGGGAGGGCCTACGAGCAGTACTTC. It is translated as CSATTSGRAYEQYF.

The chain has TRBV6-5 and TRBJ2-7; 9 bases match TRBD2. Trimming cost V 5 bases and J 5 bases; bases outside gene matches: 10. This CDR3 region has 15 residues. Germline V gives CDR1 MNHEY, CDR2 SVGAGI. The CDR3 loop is CASSPEREASHEQYF. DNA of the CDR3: TGTGCCAGCAGTCCCGAGCGGGAGGCATCCCACGAGCAGTACTTC.

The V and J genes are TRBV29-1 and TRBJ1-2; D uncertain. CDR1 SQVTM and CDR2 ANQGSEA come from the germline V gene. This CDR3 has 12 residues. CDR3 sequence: CKTGSLERGYTF. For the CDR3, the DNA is TGCAAGACTGGGTCGCTTGAGCGAGGCTACACCTTC.

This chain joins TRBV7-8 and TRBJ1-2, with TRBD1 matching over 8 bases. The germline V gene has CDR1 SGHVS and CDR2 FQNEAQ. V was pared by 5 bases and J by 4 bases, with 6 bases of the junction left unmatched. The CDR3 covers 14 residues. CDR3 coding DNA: TGTGCCAGCAGCCCAGGGGGCTGGGGCTATGGCTACACCTTC. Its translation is CASSPGGWGYGYTF.

The CDR3 region is CASSLAWGSGNNEQFF. The CDR3 DNA is TGTGCCAGCAGCTTAGCGTGGGGTAGCGGTAACAATGAGCAGTTCTTC. The chain has TRBV7-8 and TRBJ2-1; D is perhaps TRBD2 (6 bases). Germline V gene sequence: CDR1 SGHVS, CDR2 FQNEAQ. Trimming left V 0 bases short and J 5 bases short, with 14 bases between. CDR3 size: 16 residues.

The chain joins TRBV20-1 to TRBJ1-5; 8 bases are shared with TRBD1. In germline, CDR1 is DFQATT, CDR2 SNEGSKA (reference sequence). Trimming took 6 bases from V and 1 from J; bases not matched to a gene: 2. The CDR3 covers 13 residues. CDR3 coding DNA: TGCAGTGCGAACAGGGGGAGCAATCAGCCCCAGCATTTT. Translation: CSANRGSNQPQHF.

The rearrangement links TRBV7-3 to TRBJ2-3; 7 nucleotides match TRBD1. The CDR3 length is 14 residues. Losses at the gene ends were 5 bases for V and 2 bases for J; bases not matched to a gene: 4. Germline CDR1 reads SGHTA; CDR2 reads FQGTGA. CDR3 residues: CASSKGQHTDTQYF. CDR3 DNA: TGTGCCAGCAGCAAGGGACAGCACACAGATACGCAGTATTTT. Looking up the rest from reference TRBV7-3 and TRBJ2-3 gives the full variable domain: GAGVSQTPSNKVTEKGKYVELRCDPISGHTALYWYRQSLGQGPEFLIYFQGTGAADDSGLPNDRFFAVRPEGSVSTLKIQRTERGDSAVYLCASSKGQHTDTQYFGPGTRLTVL.

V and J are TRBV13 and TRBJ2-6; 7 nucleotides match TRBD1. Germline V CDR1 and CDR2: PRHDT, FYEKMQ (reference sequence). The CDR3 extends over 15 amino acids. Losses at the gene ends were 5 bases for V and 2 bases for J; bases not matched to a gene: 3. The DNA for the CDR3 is TGTGCCAGCAGCACAGGGACAGCTGGGGCCAACGTCCTGACTTTC. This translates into CASSTGTAGANVLTF.

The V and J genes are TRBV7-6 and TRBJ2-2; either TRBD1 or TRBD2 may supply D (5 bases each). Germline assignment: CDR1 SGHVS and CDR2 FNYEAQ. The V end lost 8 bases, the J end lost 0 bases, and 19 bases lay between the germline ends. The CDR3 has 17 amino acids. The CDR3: CASEGTKNTANTGELFF. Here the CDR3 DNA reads TGTGCCAGCGAAGGGACCAAAAATACCGCGAACACCGGGGAGCTGTTTTTT.

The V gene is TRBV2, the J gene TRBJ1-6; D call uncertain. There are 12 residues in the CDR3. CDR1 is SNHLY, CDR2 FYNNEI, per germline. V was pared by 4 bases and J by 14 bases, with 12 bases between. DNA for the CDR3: TGTGCCAGCAGTGGGGGTGGCAGAGCCCTCCACTTT. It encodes CASSGGGRALHF.

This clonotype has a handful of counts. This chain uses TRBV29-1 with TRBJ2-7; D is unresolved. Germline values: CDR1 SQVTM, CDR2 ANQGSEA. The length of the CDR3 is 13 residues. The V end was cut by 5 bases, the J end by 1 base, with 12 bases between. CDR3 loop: CSVLSGESYEQYF. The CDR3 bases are TGCAGCGTTCTCTCTGGGGAATCCTACGAGCAGTACTTC.

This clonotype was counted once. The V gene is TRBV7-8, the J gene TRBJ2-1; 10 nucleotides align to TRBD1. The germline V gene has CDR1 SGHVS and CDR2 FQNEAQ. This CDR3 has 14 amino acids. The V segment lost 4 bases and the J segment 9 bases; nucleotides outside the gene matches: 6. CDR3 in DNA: TGTGCCAGCAGCTCCGGGACAGGGGCTGCTGAGCAGTTCTTC. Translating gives CASSSGTGAAEQFF.

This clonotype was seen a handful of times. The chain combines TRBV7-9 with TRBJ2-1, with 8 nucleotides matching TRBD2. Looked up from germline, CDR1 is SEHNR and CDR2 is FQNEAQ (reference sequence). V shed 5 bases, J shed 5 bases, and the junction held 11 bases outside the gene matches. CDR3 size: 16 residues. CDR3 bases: TGTGCCAGCAGCGACCTCACTAGCGGACTTAACAATGAGCAGTTCTTC. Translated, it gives CASSDLTSGLNNEQFF.

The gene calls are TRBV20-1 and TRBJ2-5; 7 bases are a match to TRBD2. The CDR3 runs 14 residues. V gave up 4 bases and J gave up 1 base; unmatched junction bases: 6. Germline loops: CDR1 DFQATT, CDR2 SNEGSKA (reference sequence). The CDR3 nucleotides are TGCAGTGCTATGCCCGCTAGCGGCCAAGAGACCCAGTACTTC. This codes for CSAMPASGQETQYF.

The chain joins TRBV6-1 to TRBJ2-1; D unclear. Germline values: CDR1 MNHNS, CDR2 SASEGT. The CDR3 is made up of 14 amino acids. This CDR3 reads CVTRRDPSYNEQFF. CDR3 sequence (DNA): TGTGTAACCCGCCGAGACCCATCCTACAATGAGCAGTTCTTC.

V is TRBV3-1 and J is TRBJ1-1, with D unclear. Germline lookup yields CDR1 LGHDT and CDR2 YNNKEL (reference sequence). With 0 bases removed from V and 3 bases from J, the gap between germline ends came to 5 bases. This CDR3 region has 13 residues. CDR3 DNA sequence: TGTGCCAGCAGCCAAGATGGTGACACTGAAGCTTTCTTT. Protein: CASSQDGDTEAFF.

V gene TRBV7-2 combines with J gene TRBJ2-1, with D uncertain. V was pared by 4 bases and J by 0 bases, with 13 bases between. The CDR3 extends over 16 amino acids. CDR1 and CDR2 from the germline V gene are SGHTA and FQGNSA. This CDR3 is CASSSDTESSYNEQFF. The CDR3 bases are TGTGCCAGCAGCTCCGACACTGAGAGCTCCTACAATGAGCAGTTCTTC.

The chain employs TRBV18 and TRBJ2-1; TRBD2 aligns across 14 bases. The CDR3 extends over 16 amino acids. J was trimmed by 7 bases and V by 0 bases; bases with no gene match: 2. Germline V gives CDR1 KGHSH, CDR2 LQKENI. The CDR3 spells CASSPPTSGRVNEQFF. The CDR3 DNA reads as TGTGCCAGCTCACCACCGACTAGCGGGAGGGTAAATGAGCAGTTCTTC. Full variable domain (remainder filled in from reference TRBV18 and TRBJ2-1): NAGVMQNPRHLVRRRGQEARLRCSPMKGHSHVYWYRQLPEEGLKFMVYLQKENIIDESGMPKERFSAEFPKEGPSILRIQQVVRGDSAAYFCASSPPTSGRVNEQFFGPGTRLTVL.

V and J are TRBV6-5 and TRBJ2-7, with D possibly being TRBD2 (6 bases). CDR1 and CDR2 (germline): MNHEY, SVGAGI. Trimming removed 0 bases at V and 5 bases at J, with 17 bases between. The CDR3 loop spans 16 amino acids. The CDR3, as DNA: TGTGCCAGCAGTTACTCATCCGTCGGGAGTCCCCACGAGCAGTACTTC. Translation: CASSYSSVGSPHEQYF.

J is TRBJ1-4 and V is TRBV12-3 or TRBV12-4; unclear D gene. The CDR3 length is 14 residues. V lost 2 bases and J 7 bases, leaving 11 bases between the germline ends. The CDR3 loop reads CASSLNSGGEKLFF. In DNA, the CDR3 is TGTGCCAGCAGTTTAAACAGTGGTGGTGAAAAACTGTTTTTT.

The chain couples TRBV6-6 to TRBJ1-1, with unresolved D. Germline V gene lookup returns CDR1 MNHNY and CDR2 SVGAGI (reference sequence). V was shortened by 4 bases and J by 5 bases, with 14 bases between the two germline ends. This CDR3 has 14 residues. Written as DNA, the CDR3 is TGTGCCAGCAGTTGGACCCCCATGGGGACTGAAGCTTTCTTT. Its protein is CASSWTPMGTEAFF.

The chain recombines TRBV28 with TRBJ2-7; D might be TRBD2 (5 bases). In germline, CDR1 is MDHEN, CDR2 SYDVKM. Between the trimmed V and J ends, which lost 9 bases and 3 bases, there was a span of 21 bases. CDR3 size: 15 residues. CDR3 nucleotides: TGTGCCAGTCCCCCCAGCGAGAGGGCCGTCTACGAGCAGTACTTC. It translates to CASPPSERAVYEQYF.

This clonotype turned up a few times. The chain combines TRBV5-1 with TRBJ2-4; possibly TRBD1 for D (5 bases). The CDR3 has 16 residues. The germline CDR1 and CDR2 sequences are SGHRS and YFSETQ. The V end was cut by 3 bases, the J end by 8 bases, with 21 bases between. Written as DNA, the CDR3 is TGCGCCAGCAGCTGGGGCGTGCCCCATGGTACGGACATTCAGTACTTC. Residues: CASSWGVPHGTDIQYF.

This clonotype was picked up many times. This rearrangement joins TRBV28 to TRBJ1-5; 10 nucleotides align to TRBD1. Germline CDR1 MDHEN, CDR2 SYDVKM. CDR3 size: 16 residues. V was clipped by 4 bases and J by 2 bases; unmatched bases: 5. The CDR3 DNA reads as TGTGCCAGCAGTTCACACGGGACAGGGGGCAATCAGCCCCAGCATTTT. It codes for CASSSHGTGGNQPQHF.

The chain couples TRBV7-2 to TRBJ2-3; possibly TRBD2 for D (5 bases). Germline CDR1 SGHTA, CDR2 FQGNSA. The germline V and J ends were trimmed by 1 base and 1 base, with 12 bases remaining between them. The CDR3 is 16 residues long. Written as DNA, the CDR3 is TGTGCCAGCAGCTTAGGGGTGGACTTCCGCACAGATACGCAGTATTTT. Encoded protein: CASSLGVDFRTDTQYF.